A few counts support the clone carrying this T cell receptor (beta chain). Data came from immunoSEQ multiplex PCR; TCRdb stores just in-frame clones and leaves some out. The sample has about 6,100 clones, around three fifths seen once. Stated treatment: randomized to nivolumab then ipilimumab (arm A) or the reverse (arm B). PBMC sorting kept live CD3+CD8+ cells without CD19 or CD56. V dropped 5 bases and J dropped 5; count of bases not matched to a gene: 8. This CDR3 spans 15 amino acids. Germline CDR1 reads SGHAT; CDR2 reads FQNNGV. The sample comes from a study of sequential checkpoint blockade in melanoma.

V and J are TRBV11-2 and TRBJ2-1, with 8 bases aligning to TRBD2. The receptor's source is a human donor with melanoma. Specimen: CD8+ T cells sorted from blood (inferred from file names), collected from a patient given nivolumab and ipilimumab in sequence. CDR3 sequence reads: CASSPGLGPHNEQFF. The CDR3 nucleotides are TGTGCCAGCAGCCCGGGACTAGGCCCTCACAATGAGCAGTTCTTC.